Below are 21 T cell receptor beta chains sequenced from a single sample in a study of neurological immune-mediated disorders. Time point: longitudinal time-point 2. TCRdb re-analysed the 5' RACE reads in MiXCR, keeping a single row per CDR3 protein. The top ten clones hold roughly 7.9% of a sample with 80,000 to 100,000 distinct CDR3 sequences, about 5.6% of them seen once. The sequenced sample was PBMCs. These receptors were obtained from a woman aged 55-75 years with multiple sclerosis.

This clonotype was seen a few times. This chain connects TRBV21-1 to TRBJ1-1; the table's D call of TRBD1 was not tested on the DNA. TRBV21-1 is reported as a pseudogene. The length of the CDR3 is 15 residues. In DNA form, the CDR3 reads TGTGCCAGCAAAAGGATGAGGGGGCAGGGCACTGAAGCTTTCTTT. This codes for CASKRMRGQGTEAFF.

This clonotype has at least ten counts. The chain couples TRBV5-1 to TRBJ2-7; TRBD2 matches at 13 bases. The V and J ends lost 4 bases and 5 bases, in that order; junction bases with no gene match: 6. The CDR3 covers 15 residues. Germline CDR1 and CDR2: SGHRS and YFSETQ. The CDR3 reads CASSPWTSGGDEQYF. CDR3 coding DNA: TGCGCCAGCAGCCCGTGGACTAGCGGGGGCGACGAGCAGTACTTC. Complete variable domain (other parts from reference TRBV5-1 and TRBJ2-7): KAGVTQTPRYLIKTRGQQVTLSCSPISGHRSVSWYQQTPGQGLQFLFEYFSETQRNKGNFPGRFSGRQFSNSRSEMNVSTLELGDSALYLCASSPWTSGGDEQYFGPGTRLTVT.

This clonotype was detected ten times or more. V and J are TRBV6-5 and TRBJ1-2, with 7 positions matching TRBD1. CDR1 and CDR2 (germline): MNHEY, SVGAGI. J lost 5 bases, V lost 2 bases, and 2 bases had no gene match. The CDR3 consists of 13 residues. The CDR3, as DNA: TGTGCCAGCAGTTACGACAGGGCGTATGGCTACACCTTC. It translates to CASSYDRAYGYTF.

In this sample, this clonotype turned up many times. The chain employs TRBV12-3 or TRBV12-4 and TRBJ2-2, with 7 bases aligning to TRBD1. The J segment lost 1 base and the V segment lost 8 bases, leaving 7 bases of the junction unmatched. The CDR3 has 15 amino acids. The CDR3 nucleotides read TGTGCCAGCGGAACAGACAGGGTGAACACCGGGGAGCTGTTTTTT. Translating it yields CASGTDRVNTGELFF.

This clonotype was picked up many times. The V gene is TRBV12-3 or TRBV12-4, the J gene TRBJ1-5, with 9 bases aligning to TRBD1. J was trimmed by 0 bases and V by 7 bases; bases with no gene match: 4. The length of the CDR3 is 15 residues. Here the CDR3 reads CASKGTGPSNQPQHF. DNA for the CDR3: TGTGCCAGCAAAGGGACAGGGCCTAGCAATCAGCCCCAGCATTTT.

This clonotype has at least ten counts. The rearrangement links TRBV20-1 to TRBJ1-6; D not resolved. The germline V and J ends were trimmed by 3 bases and 6 bases, with 12 bases remaining between them. Germline V gene sequence: CDR1 DFQATT, CDR2 SNEGSKA (reference sequence). The CDR3 is made up of 14 amino acids. As DNA, the CDR3 is TGCAGTGCTAGCCGGGGAACCGCTAATTCACCCCTCCACTTT. Amino acids: CSASRGTANSPLHF.

There are a few counts of this clonotype. The rearrangement links TRBV14 to TRBJ1-1, with D possibly being TRBD1 (6 bases). The germline V gene encodes CDR1 SGHDN and CDR2 FVKESK. The CDR3 is 18 residues long. The V end lost 0 bases, the J end lost 1 base, and 18 bases lay between the germline ends. In DNA form, the CDR3 reads TGTGCCAGCAGCCAAGATTTCGGCAGGGGAGGAAGGAACACTGAAGCTTTCTTT. Its protein is CASSQDFGRGGRNTEAFF.

The chain couples TRBV6-1 to TRBJ2-1; D unclear. This CDR3 region has 16 residues. Germline values: CDR1 MNHNS, CDR2 SASEGT. Trimming removed 2 bases from V and 3 bases from J, with 14 bases in between. The CDR3 protein is CASSEYESILYNEQFF. The CDR3 nucleotides read TGTGCCAGCAGTGAATACGAGTCCATCCTCTACAATGAGCAGTTCTTC.

In this sample, this clonotype turned up many times. The rearrangement joins TRBV29-1 to TRBJ1-2; the match to TRBD1 covers 11 bases. CDR1 is SQVTM and CDR2 is ANQGSEA in the germline V gene. The J segment lost 7 bases and the V segment lost 7 bases, leaving 5 bases of the junction unmatched. The CDR3 length is 12 residues. The CDR3 DNA reads TGCAGCGGTGGACAGGGGGCGGGTGGCTACACCTTC. As protein: CSGGQGAGGYTF.

This clonotype was observed many times. The rearrangement uses TRBV5-1 and TRBJ2-1; D remains unclear. Germline V gene lookup returns CDR1 SGHRS and CDR2 YFSETQ. The germline V and J ends were trimmed by 9 bases and 4 bases, with 17 bases remaining between them. The CDR3 is 14 residues long. The CDR3: CATKDGGEYNEQFF. The DNA for the CDR3 is TGCGCCACAAAAGACGGCGGAGAGTACAATGAGCAGTTCTTC.

This clonotype appeared many times. CDR3 sequence reads: CASSLSREGGYTF. As DNA, the CDR3 is TGCGCCAGCAGCTTGAGCAGGGAAGGTGGCTACACCTTC. The rearrangement links TRBV5-1 to TRBJ1-2; D perhaps matches TRBD1 (5 bases). CDR1 SGHRS and CDR2 YFSETQ come from the germline V gene. Trimming shortened V by 1 base and J by 7 bases, and 11 bases separated the two germline ends. CDR3 length: 13 amino acids.

This clonotype has just a few counts. V usage is TRBV25-1 and J usage is TRBJ2-5; possible D gene TRBD2, 5 bases. This CDR3 region has 14 residues. Trimming removed 6 bases from V and 4 bases from J, with 15 bases in between. Germline V gives CDR1 MGHDK, CDR2 SYGVNS. The chain's CDR3 is CASRDRLRGETQYF. CDR3 coding DNA: TGTGCCAGCAGGGACCGACTTCGGGGAGAGACCCAGTACTTC.

This clonotype was seen at least ten times. V is TRBV6-6 and J is TRBJ2-1, with TRBD1 identical over 7 bases. The germline gives CDR1 MNHNY, CDR2 SVGAGI (reference sequence). Trimming at V came to 6 bases and at J to 8 bases, leaving 7 bases not matched to a gene. The CDR3 consists of 13 residues. As DNA, the CDR3 is TGTGCCAGCAGGCAACAGGGGCCCTATGAGCAGTTCTTC. It translates to CASRQQGPYEQFF.

This clonotype has at least ten counts. The gene calls are TRBV24-1 and TRBJ2-5, with a weak D call TRBD1 (5 bases). Germline V gives CDR1 KGHDR, CDR2 SFDVKD. The CDR3 length is 15 residues. The ends were cut back, 4 bases at V and 5 bases at J, with 16 bases in the middle. This CDR3 is CATSDAGKGWETQYF. The CDR3 DNA sequence: TGTGCCACCAGTGACGCAGGGAAAGGGTGGGAGACCCAGTACTTC.

The table lists this clonotype with many counts. V usage is TRBV12-3 or TRBV12-4 and J usage is TRBJ2-7, with a tentative D call TRBD1 (5 bases). This CDR3 is 15 amino acids long. Trimming stripped 5 bases from V and 0 bases from J, with 14 bases between. The CDR3: CASSPTTDFSYEQYF. The CDR3 DNA sequence: TGTGCCAGCAGTCCTACGACAGACTTCTCCTACGAGCAGTACTTC.

In this sample, this clonotype turned up many times. The chain joins TRBV5-1 to TRBJ1-6, with a tentative D call TRBD1 (6 bases). V dropped 2 bases and J dropped 2 bases, with 11 bases sitting between them. This CDR3 has 16 residues. Germline V CDR1 and CDR2: SGHRS, YFSETQ. The CDR3 reads CASSFGGAAYNSPLHF. CDR3 nucleotides: TGCGCCAGCAGCTTCGGGGGGGCGGCCTATAATTCACCCCTCCACTTT. The complete variable domain, with remaining parts taken from reference TRBV5-1 and TRBJ1-6, reads KAGVTQTPRYLIKTRGQQVTLSCSPISGHRSVSWYQQTPGQGLQFLFEYFSETQRNKGNFPGRFSGRQFSNSRSEMNVSTLELGDSALYLCASSFGGAAYNSPLHFGNGTRLTVT.

The sample holds many counts of this clonotype. The chain couples TRBV5-1 to TRBJ1-3; D unclear. The CDR3 consists of 18 residues. V was pared by 0 bases and J by 0 bases, with 16 bases between. Germline values: CDR1 SGHRS, CDR2 YFSETQ. The CDR3 here is CASSLAVSGQSSGNTIYF. CDR3 coding DNA: TGCGCCAGCAGCTTGGCCGTCAGCGGTCAAAGCTCTGGAAACACCATATATTTT.

This clonotype was found a few times. The chain combines TRBV7-6 with TRBJ2-5; 7 positions agree with TRBD2. The junction had 6 bases not matched to a gene; V was cut back by 0 bases and J by 5 bases. The CDR3 loop spans 15 amino acids. The V gene's germline CDR1 is SGHVS and CDR2 FNYEAQ. Here the CDR3 reads CASSLAPGGGETQYF. The CDR3 DNA reads TGTGCCAGCAGCTTAGCGCCGGGAGGTGGGGAGACCCAGTACTTC.

This clonotype was seen a handful of times. The chain combines TRBV6-2 or TRBV6-3 with TRBJ2-7; the D gene is possibly TRBD2 (5 bases). Germline CDR1 and CDR2: MNHEY and SVGEGT. The CDR3 totals 12 residues. V was trimmed by 6 bases and J by 5 bases, leaving 11 bases between them. In nucleotides, the CDR3 is TGTGCCAGCAGGGGAGCTAGGAACGAGCAGTACTTC. Translation gives CASRGARNEQYF.

This clonotype was found many times. The chain links TRBV3-1 to TRBJ1-1; perhaps TRBD1 as D (6 bases). The CDR3 extends over 12 amino acids. In germline, CDR1 is LGHDT, CDR2 YNNKEL (reference sequence). Trimming pared 3 bases from V and 6 bases from J, leaving 8 bases between. CDR3 region: CASSHRTAEAFF. CDR3 nucleotides: TGTGCCAGCAGCCACCGGACAGCTGAAGCTTTCTTT.

This clonotype was detected many times. This rearrangement joins TRBV7-2 to TRBJ1-6, with D possibly TRBD1 on 6 matching bases. Between the trimmed V and J ends, which lost 1 base and 8 bases, there was a span of 9 bases. Germline CDR1 reads SGHTA; CDR2 reads FQGNSA. The CDR3 consists of 14 residues. The CDR3 spells CASSLGGGHSPLHF. In DNA form, the CDR3 reads TGTGCCAGCAGCTTAGGTGGGGGCCATTCACCCCTCCACTTT. The full variable domain, in which reference TRBV7-2 and TRBJ1-6 provide the parts outside the CDR3, is GAGVSQSPSNKVTEKGKDVELRCDPISGHTALYWYRQSLGQGLEFLIYFQGNSAPDKSGLPSDRFSAERTGGSVSTLTIQRTQQEDSAVYLCASSLGGGHSPLHFGNGTRLTVT.